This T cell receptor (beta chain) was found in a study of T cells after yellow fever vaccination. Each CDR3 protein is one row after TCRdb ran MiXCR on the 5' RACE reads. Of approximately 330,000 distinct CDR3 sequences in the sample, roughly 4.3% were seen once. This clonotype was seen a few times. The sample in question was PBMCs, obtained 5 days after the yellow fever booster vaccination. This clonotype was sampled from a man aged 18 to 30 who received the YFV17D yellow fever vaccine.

The CDR3 sequence is CAISDSTEAFF. Written as DNA, the CDR3 is TGTGCCATCAGTGACAGTACTGAAGCTTTCTTT. This chain uses TRBV10-3 with TRBJ1-1; no firm D call. The CDR3 is 11 residues long. V lost 3 bases, J lost 5 bases, and 4 bases lay in between. Germline CDR1 and CDR2: ENHRY and SYGVKD.